This T cell receptor beta chain derives from a study of OX40 agonist ivuxolimab in advanced cancers. Losses at the gene ends were 3 bases for V and 5 bases for J; bases not matched to a gene: 10. Germline CDR1 is MNHEY and CDR2 is SVGAGI. This CDR3 is built from 16 residues. Here immunoSEQ multiplex PCR was the method, and the copy in TCRdb shows in-frame clones only, minus some. The sample includes around 74,000 clones, roughly 85% of them seen just once. This clone was observed once. The material sequenced was CD4+ or CD8+ T cells sorted from blood, taken in a trial of the OX40 agonist ivuxolimab. The TCR was taken from an adult with an advanced solid tumor such as melanoma, head and neck, liver or kidney cancer. V usage is TRBV6-5 and J usage is TRBJ2-1; 7 bases are shared with TRBD1. The CDR3 DNA is TGTGCCAGCAGTTATGATCTTGAACAGGGGAACAATGAGCAGTTCTTC. Protein: CASSYDLEQGNNEQFF.